This TCR beta chain is from a study of somatic mutations in cytotoxic T cells in rheumatoid arthritis. Overall study findings and caveats: Greater age accompanied higher CD8+ clonality in rheumatoid arthritis patients, a pattern that was absent in healthy controls. Among rheumatoid arthritis patients and age-matched healthy controls, CD8+ T-cell clonality was not significantly different.

TCRdb keeps only in-frame clones here, not all; method: immunoSEQ multiplex PCR. Of 25,000 to 35,000 clones detected, around 87% appear once; the ten largest clones hold about a tenth. A note on this clone: Its antigen is currently unknown.

Material for sequencing was CD8+ T cells sorted from blood. This TCR derives from an adult with rheumatoid arthritis.

The CDR3 DNA reads TGTGCCAGCAGTGAGAGGGCTAGCGGCTACAATGAGCAGTTCTTC. Its translation is CASSERASGYNEQFF. The rearrangement links TRBV6-4 to TRBJ2-1; 7 bases agree with TRBD2. V lost 3 bases and J lost 3; bases outside the gene matches: 5. This CDR3 is built from 15 residues. Germline V lookup: CDR1 MRHNA, CDR2 SNTAGT.